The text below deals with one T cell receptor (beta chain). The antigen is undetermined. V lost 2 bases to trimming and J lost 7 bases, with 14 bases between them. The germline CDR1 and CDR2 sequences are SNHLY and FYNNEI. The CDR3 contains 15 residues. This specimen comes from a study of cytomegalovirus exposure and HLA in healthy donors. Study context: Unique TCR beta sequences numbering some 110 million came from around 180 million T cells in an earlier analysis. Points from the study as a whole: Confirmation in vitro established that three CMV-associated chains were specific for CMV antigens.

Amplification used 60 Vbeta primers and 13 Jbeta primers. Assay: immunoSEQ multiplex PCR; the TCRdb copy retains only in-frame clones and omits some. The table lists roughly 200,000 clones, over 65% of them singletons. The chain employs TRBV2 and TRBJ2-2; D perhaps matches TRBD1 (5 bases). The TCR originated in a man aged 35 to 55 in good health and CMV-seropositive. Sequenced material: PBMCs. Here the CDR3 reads CASSELVQGIGELFF. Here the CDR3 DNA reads TGTGCCAGCAGTGAACTGGTGCAGGGTATCGGGGAGCTGTTTTTT.